These 10 T cell receptor beta chains were all obtained from the same sample, sequenced in a study of CD8 T cells in Susac syndrome. Reverse transcription of roughly 0.5 to 1 ug RNA was carried out with random hexamers. TCRdb processed the immunoSEQ multiplex PCR reads anew with MiXCR; each CDR3 protein has one entry. This table holds about 82,000 distinct CDR3 sequences, about 96% found once. The material sequenced was CD8+ T cells from PBMCs. These receptors came from a human donor with Susac syndrome.

V usage is TRBV20-1 and J usage is TRBJ2-3; D gene ambiguous. Trimming shortened V by 5 bases and J by 0 bases, and 12 bases separated the two germline ends. CDR1 DFQATT and CDR2 SNEGSKA come from the germline V gene (reference sequence). The CDR3 contains 14 residues. The chain's CDR3 is CSAPVELSTDTQYF. The CDR3 region has the DNA TGCAGTGCTCCGGTGGAGCTAAGCACAGATACGCAGTATTTT.

This chain links TRBV30 with TRBJ2-7; D is perhaps TRBD1 (5 bases). The CDR3 totals 14 residues. Looked up from germline, CDR1 is GTSNPN and CDR2 is SVGIG (reference sequence). V was pared by 0 bases and J by 2 bases, with 11 bases between. The CDR3 spells CAWSVWGLPYEQYF. The DNA of the CDR3 is TGTGCCTGGAGTGTCTGGGGCCTACCCTACGAGCAGTACTTC.

The chain employs TRBV23-1 and TRBJ2-6; 9 positions agree with TRBD1. TRBV23-1 is an ORF, and what it does is uncertain. With 4 bases clipped from V and 4 bases from J, the junction kept 8 bases outside the gene matches. The CDR3 is 17 amino acids. CDR3 DNA: TGCGCCAGCAGTCGATTGGACAGGGGCAAGGGGGCCAACGTCCTGACTTTC. This codes for CASSRLDRGKGANVLTF.

The rearrangement links TRBV5-4 to TRBJ2-1, with 10 bases lining up with TRBD2. This CDR3 is built from 14 residues. Germline assignment: CDR1 SGHNT and CDR2 YYREEE (reference sequence). With 0 bases clipped from V and 7 bases from J, the junction kept 1 base outside the gene matches. CDR3 sequence reads: CASSLGAGGNEQFF. CDR3 nucleotides: TGTGCCAGCAGCTTGGGAGCGGGGGGGAATGAGCAGTTCTTC.

The V and J genes are TRBV5-1 and TRBJ2-7; maybe TRBD2 (6 bases). Trimming shortened V by 0 bases and J by 7 bases, and 11 bases separated the two germline ends. The CDR3 is 13 amino acids. Germline V lookup: CDR1 SGHRS, CDR2 YFSETQ. The CDR3 DNA reads as TGCGCCAGCAGCTTGGCCCAGGGAGGAGAGCAGTACTTC. Amino acid sequence: CASSLAQGGEQYF.

The rearrangement uses TRBV15 and TRBJ2-7, with 8 positions matching TRBD1. With V trimmed by 0 bases and J by 6 bases, 16 bases remained unmatched. The CDR3 length is 18 residues. Per germline, CDR1 LNHNV and CDR2 YYDKDF (reference sequence). CDR3 bases: TGTGCCACCAGCAGAGATCCACATGCCGGCCGGACAGGGCGCGAGCAGTACTTC. Translation: CATSRDPHAGRTGREQYF.

CDR3 loop: CASSLTGLADQETQYF. The CDR3 nucleotides are TGTGCCAGCAGCTTAACCGGACTAGCGGACCAAGAGACCCAGTACTTC. The chain employs TRBV7-3 and TRBJ2-5, with TRBD2 matching 10 bases. CDR3 length: 16 residues. V shed 0 bases, J shed 0 bases, and the junction held 1 base outside the gene matches. In germline, CDR1 is SGHTA, CDR2 FQGTGA.

The chain employs TRBV7-8 and TRBJ2-3; 16 bases line up with TRBD2. V was pared by 1 base and J by 7 bases, with 8 bases of the junction left unmatched. CDR1 and CDR2 (germline): SGHVS, FQNEAQ. The CDR3 sequence is 18 residues long. CDR3 bases: TGTGCCAGCAGCTTAGAAGGGACTAGCGGGGGGGCCAGGAATACGCAGTATTTT. Its protein is CASSLEGTSGGARNTQYF.

A single count supports this clonotype. The V and J genes are TRBV5-1 and TRBJ2-7, with 7 bases that match TRBD1. Germline values: CDR1 SGHRS, CDR2 YFSETQ. The CDR3 has 14 amino acids. V trimming: 0 bases; J trimming: 6 bases; junction bases outside the gene matches: 6. CDR3 in amino acids: CASSLVTGQTEQYF. The CDR3 region has the DNA TGCGCCAGCAGCTTGGTGACGGGACAGACCGAGCAGTACTTC.

The rearrangement joins TRBV30 to TRBJ2-3; the D gene is possibly TRBD1 (5 bases). Deletions cut 1 base from V and 2 bases from J, with 13 bases between. This CDR3 is built from 15 residues. Looked up from germline, CDR1 is GTSNPN and CDR2 is SVGIG (reference sequence). The CDR3 DNA follows: TGTGCCTGGAGTGAGGACATCGCTTTCACAGATACGCAGTATTTT. This sequence encodes CAWSEDIAFTDTQYF.